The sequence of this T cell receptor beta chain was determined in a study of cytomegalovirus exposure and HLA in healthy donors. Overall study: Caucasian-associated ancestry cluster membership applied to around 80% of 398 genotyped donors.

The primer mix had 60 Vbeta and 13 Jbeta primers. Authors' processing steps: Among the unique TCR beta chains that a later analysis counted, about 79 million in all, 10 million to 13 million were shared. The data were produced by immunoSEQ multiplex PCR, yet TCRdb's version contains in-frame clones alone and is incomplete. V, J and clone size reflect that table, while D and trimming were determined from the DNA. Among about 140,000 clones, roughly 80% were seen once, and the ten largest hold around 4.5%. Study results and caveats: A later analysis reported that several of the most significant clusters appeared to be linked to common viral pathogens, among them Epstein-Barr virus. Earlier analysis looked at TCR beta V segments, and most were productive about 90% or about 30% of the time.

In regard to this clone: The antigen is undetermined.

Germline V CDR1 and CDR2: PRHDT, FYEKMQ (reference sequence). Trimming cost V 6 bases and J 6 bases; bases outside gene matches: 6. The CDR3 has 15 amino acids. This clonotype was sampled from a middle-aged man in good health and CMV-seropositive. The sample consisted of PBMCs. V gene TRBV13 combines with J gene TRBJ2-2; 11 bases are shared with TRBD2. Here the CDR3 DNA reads TGTGCCAGCAGTCTTAGCGGGAGGGGGCCCGGGGAGCTGTTTTTT. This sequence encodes CASSLSGRGPGELFF. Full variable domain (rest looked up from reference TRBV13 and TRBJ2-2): AAGVIQSPRHLIKEKRETATLKCYPIPRHDTVYWYQQGPGQDPQFLISFYEKMQSDKGSIPDRFSAQQFSDYHSELNMSSLELGDSALYFCASSLSGRGPGELFFGEGSRLTVL.